A single T cell receptor beta chain is shown here with its context. This specimen belongs to a study of T cell repertoires in cytomegalovirus infection. On the study more broadly: Public TCR beta signatures marked donors with CMV infection and the matching HLA.

The germline CDR1 and CDR2 sequences are DFQATT and SNEGSKA (reference sequence). V was pared by 4 bases and J by 3 bases, with 12 bases of the junction left unmatched. The CDR3 is made up of 16 amino acids. MiXCR, applied by TCRdb to the reads, yields one record per CDR3 protein. This table has 100,000 or so distinct CDR3 sequences, 23% appearing once. Sequencing was carried out using CD8+ T cells from PBMCs. This sequence was found in a human donor in good health (CMV status not recorded). Some clones in this sample may be carry-over from other donors' samples. The chain couples TRBV20-1 to TRBJ2-7, with 10 nucleotides matching TRBD2. CDR3 loop: CSAKDGAGTSVYEQYF. The CDR3 coding sequence is TGCAGTGCTAAGGACGGGGCCGGGACTAGCGTCTACGAGCAGTACTTC.